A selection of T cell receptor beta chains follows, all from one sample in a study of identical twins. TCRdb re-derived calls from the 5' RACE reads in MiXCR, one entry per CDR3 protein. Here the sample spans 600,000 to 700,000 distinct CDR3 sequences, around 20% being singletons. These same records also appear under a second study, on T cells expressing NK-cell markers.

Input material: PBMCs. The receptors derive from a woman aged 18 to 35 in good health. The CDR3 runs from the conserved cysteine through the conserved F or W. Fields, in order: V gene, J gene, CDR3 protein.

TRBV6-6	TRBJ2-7	CASKGTSYEQYF
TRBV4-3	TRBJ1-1	CASSQGYEDTEAFF
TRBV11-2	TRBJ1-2	CASSLGVGNYGYTF
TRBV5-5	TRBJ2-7	CASSFHSEGYEQYF
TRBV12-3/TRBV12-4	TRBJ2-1	CASSFSRYNEQFF
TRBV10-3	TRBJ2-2	CAISEGWRGRSTGELFF
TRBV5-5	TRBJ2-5	CASCLEGGLTKETQYF
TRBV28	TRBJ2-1	CATNTLGNEQFF
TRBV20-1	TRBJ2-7	CSAKNIGQDLYEQYF
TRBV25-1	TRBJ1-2	CASSESRSGDYGYTF
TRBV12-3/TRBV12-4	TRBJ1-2	CASSLRTASSYTF
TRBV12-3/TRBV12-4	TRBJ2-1	CASSLVLASNEQFF
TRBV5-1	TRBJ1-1	CASRLRQGEAFF
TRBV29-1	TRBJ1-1	CSVSLLNTEAFF
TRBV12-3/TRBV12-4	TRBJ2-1	CASTGTWNNEQFF
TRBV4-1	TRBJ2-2	CASSQEPVRTGELFF
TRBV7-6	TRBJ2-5	CASSRHQETQYF
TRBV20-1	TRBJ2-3	CSARRGPSTDTQYF
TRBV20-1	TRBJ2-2	CSARLTLGGELFF
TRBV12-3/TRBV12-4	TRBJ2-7	CASSPRPDYEQYF
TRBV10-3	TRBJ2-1	CASTGTGAAEQFF
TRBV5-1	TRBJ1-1	CASRMEVNTEAFF
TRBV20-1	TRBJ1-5	CSAIGENQPQHF
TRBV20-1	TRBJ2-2	CSARTSGHITGELFF
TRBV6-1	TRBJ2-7	CASSRTGSNEQYF
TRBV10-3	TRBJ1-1	CAIARDGSMNTEAFF
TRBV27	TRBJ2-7	CASSPREYYEQYF
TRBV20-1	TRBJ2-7	CSASRQAPYEQYF
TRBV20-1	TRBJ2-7	CSARELGGGAPEQYF
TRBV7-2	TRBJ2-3	CASSYRTTDYSTDTQYF
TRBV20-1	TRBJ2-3	CSARSPGEADTQYF
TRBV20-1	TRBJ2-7	CSATGGNTYEQYF
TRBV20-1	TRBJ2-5	CSARVSGEETQYF
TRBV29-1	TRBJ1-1	CSGQVNTEAFF
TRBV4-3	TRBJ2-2	CASSQDRGGANTGELFF
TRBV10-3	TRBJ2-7	CAISRLVAGGPKYEQYF
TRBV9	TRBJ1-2	CASSVEGRGEAYGYTF
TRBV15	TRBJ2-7	CATSSGSGGYEQYF
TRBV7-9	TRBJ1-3	CASSLALRAYTIYF
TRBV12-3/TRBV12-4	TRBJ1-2	CASSIDRSTNYGYTF
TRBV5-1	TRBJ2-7	CASSLAGTGIYEQYF
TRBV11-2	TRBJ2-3	CASSTPTSEYTDTQYF
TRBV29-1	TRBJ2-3	CSVDTGADTQYF
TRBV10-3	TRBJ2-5	CAISESAGGPQTQYF
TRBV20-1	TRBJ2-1	CSAGGNYNEQFF
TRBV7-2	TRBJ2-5	CASSLGGQGWETQYF
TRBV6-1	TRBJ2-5	CASSPGRGKTQYF
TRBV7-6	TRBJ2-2	CASSLVAGAHTGELFF
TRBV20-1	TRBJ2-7	CSARVGGLAFEQYF
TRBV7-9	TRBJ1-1	CASRPHGTEAFF
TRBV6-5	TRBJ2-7	CASSYGLTSYEQYF
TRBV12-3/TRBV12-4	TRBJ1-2	CASSFRRRVSYGYTF
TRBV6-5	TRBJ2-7	CASSLTTGAYEQYF
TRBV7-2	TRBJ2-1	CASSLVSGSGYEQFF
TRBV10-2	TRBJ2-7	CATQTSADSYEQYF
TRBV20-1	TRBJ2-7	CSARDPLTSGYEQYF
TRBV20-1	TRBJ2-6	CSARPTGGTGANVLTF
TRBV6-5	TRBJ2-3	CASSYRAAATDTQYF
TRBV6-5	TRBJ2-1	CASSYRLSSYNEQFF
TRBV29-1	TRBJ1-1	CSAAEAEAFF